This T cell receptor beta chain was sequenced in a study of T cells after yellow fever vaccination. Study results and caveats: Only a minor proportion of clonotypes was detected across both CD4 and CD8 compartments. Researchers cautioned that FACS-sorted repertoires could harbor abundant clonotypes contaminating from the bulk population. Among primary-vaccination clones, most reappeared after the booster, at just under 98% for CD4 and approximately 88% for CD8.

This clonotype was picked up many times. Its target is not known. TCRdb recomputed calls from the 5' RACE reads with MiXCR, one row per CDR3 protein. The sample has more than 300,000 distinct CDR3 sequences, around 4.3% seen once; the top ten hold roughly 21%. The receptor comes from a man younger than 35 who received the YFV17D yellow fever vaccine. Here the sequenced sample was PBMCs, taken 15 days after the yellow fever booster vaccination.

The CDR3 DNA sequence: TGCAGCGTTGAACGGCAGGGCGAGCAGTTCTTC. It yields the protein CSVERQGEQFF. The V gene is TRBV29-1, the J gene TRBJ2-1; D possibly corresponds to TRBD1 (5 bases). Germline V gives CDR1 SQVTM, CDR2 ANQGSEA. V dropped 2 bases and J dropped 10 bases, with 9 bases sitting between them. The CDR3 runs 11 residues.